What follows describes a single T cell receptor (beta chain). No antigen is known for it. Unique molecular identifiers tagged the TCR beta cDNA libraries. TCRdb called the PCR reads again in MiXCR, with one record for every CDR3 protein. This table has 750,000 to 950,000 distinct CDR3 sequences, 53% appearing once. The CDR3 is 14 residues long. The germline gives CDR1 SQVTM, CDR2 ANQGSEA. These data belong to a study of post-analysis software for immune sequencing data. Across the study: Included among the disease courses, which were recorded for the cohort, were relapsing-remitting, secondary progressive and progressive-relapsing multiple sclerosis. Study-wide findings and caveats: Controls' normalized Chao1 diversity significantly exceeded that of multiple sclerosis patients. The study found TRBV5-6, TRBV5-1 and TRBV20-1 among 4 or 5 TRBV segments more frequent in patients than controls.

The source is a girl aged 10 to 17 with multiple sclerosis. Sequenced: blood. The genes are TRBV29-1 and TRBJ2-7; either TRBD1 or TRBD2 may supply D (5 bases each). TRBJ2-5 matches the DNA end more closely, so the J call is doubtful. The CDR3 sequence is CSVTGHLLGETQYF. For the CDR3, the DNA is TGCAGCGTTACGGGGCACCTCCTTGGGGAGACCCAGTACTTC.